What follows describes a single TCR beta chain. Genomic DNA (from each subset) was split evenly across several immunoSEQ plates. This table comes from immunoSEQ multiplex PCR, and its TCRdb copy is limited to in-frame clones, with some not included. The sample shows roughly 2 million clones, roughly 96% of them seen only once. This sample stems from a study of shared clonotypes between healthy human individuals. In the study overall: Each donor's CD8 memory used one plate, CD8 naive two, each CD4 subset three.

Trimming stripped 4 bases from V and 2 bases from J, with 14 bases between. The CDR3 totals 15 residues. Germline V gives CDR1 SGDLS, CDR2 YYNGEE. The rearrangement joins TRBV9 to TRBJ2-3; no clear D gene. The sequence came from a man between 18 and 29 years old in good health. The sequencing input was naive CD4+ T cells sorted from blood. The subset here: CD45RA+ positively selected. The CDR3 sequence: CASSPISPNTDTQYF. Here the CDR3 DNA reads TGTGCCAGCAGCCCGATTAGTCCCAACACAGATACGCAGTATTTT.